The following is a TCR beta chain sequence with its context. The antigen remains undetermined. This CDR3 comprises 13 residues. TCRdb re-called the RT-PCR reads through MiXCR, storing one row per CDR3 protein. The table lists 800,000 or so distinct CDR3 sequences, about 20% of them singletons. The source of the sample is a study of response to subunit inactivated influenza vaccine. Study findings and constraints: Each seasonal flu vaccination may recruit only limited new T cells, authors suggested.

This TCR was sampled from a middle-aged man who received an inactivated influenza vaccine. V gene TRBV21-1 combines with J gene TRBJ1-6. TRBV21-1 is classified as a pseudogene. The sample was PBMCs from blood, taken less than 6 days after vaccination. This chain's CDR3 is CASNTRAGSPLHF. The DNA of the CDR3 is TGTGCCAGCAATACGAGGGCAGGTTCACCCCTCCACTTT.